The 11 T cell receptor beta chains in this list originate from one sample, sequenced in a study of T cells in Graves' hyperthyroidism and ophthalmopathy. TCR beta CDR3 regions were amplified from RNA transcripts. Primed by the HTBI set, a first-round RT-PCR was run on the TCR CDR3. In TCRdb, the multiplex PCR reads were re-called with MiXCR into one record per CDR3 protein. Altogether about 600,000 distinct CDR3 sequences are present, approximately 16% being singletons, with the ten largest covering 2.5% to 4%. What was sequenced was blood. Every receptor here comes from a woman in her thirties or forties with Graves' ophthalmopathy.

This clonotype was seen ten or more times. The chain combines TRBV20-1 with TRBJ1-5, with D possibly being TRBD1 (5 bases). V lost 3 bases to trimming and J lost 2 bases, with 17 bases between them. CDR1 is DFQATT and CDR2 is SNEGSKA in the germline V gene (reference sequence). The CDR3 has 16 residues. The DNA of the CDR3 is TGCAGTGCTAGTGTCAGCGGAGGGACGGGCAATCAGCCCCAGCATTTT. Encoded protein: CSASVSGGTGNQPQHF.

This clonotype was recorded many times. The chain couples TRBV7-9 to TRBJ2-3; TRBD1 or TRBD2 may be the D gene (5 bases each). There are 16 residues in the CDR3. The germline CDR1 and CDR2 sequences are SEHNR and FQNEAQ (reference sequence). Trimming shortened V by 5 bases and J by 0 bases, and 15 bases separated the two germline ends. The CDR3: CASSRLRGPSTDTQYF. DNA of the CDR3: TGTGCCAGCAGCCGTCTGAGGGGACCCAGCACAGATACGCAGTATTTT.

On this clonotype: A read error is likely, as this CDR3 ends without the conserved phenylalanine or tryptophan. The rearrangement links TRBV4-1 to TRBJ2-2; TRBD1 matches at 10 bases. Germline CDR1 is MGHRA and CDR2 is YSYEKL. V was pared by 3 bases and J by 0 bases, with 10 bases of the junction left unmatched. CDR3 size: 19 residues. The CDR3 here is CASSQHLPGTGANTGELFS. DNA for the CDR3: TGCGCCAGCAGCCAGCACCTCCCCGGGACAGGGGCGAACACCGGGGAGCTGTTTTCT.

This clonotype was seen ten or more times. V is TRBV11-2 and J is TRBJ2-5, with TRBD1 matching 9 bases. There are 17 residues in the CDR3. The germline V gene encodes CDR1 SGHAT and CDR2 FQNNGV. V gave up 1 base and J gave up 2 bases; unmatched junction bases: 8. The CDR3 spells CASSLGGGQGIQETQYF. The CDR3 DNA follows: TGTGCCAGCAGCTTAGGAGGCGGACAGGGGATACAAGAGACCCAGTACTTC.

The V and J genes are TRBV12-3 or TRBV12-4 and TRBJ2-5; 10 bases match TRBD1. J was trimmed by 5 bases and V by 4 bases; bases with no gene match: 7. This CDR3 is built from 15 residues. In DNA form, the CDR3 reads TGTGCCAGCAGTTCCGACAGGGGGCTTAGGGAGACCCAGTACTTC. It specifies CASSSDRGLRETQYF.

As concerns this clonotype: This may come from a read error, since a much larger clone is one base off. V and J are TRBV20-1 and TRBJ2-3, with a weak D call TRBD1 (5 bases). Germline V gives CDR1 DFQATT, CDR2 SNEGSKA (reference sequence). This CDR3 has 14 residues. The V end was cut by 6 bases, the J end by 0 bases, with 13 bases between. The CDR3 nucleotides are TGCAGTGCAAGAAGGGGCTTAAGCACAGATACGCAGTATTTT. Its protein product is CSARRGLSTDTQYF.

This clonotype was observed at least ten times. The chain employs TRBV5-6 and TRBJ1-1; D is ambiguous. Germline V gene lookup returns CDR1 SGHDT and CDR2 YYEEEE. V was cut by 1 base and J by 4 bases, with 8 bases left in between. This CDR3 comprises 13 residues. The CDR3 protein is CASSLYAATEAFF. CDR3 coding DNA: TGTGCCAGCAGCTTGTATGCAGCCACTGAAGCTTTCTTT.

The J gene is TRBJ1-4, the V gene TRBV6-1, with D perhaps matching TRBD1 (5 bases). The CDR3 totals 15 residues. Trimming removed 1 base from V and 4 bases from J, with 10 bases in between. Germline V gene data show CDR1 as MNHNS and CDR2 as SASEGT. CDR3: CASSEGGLYNEKLFF. The DNA for the CDR3 is TGTGCCAGCAGTGAAGGGGGGTTATATAATGAAAAACTGTTTTTT.

This clonotype was recorded at least ten times. The gene calls are TRBV30 and TRBJ2-3; D is perhaps TRBD2 (6 bases). Germline CDR1 is GTSNPN and CDR2 is SVGIG (reference sequence). The V and J ends lost 3 bases and 4 bases respectively, with 11 bases between them. There are 13 residues in the CDR3. The CDR3, as DNA: TGTGCCTGGAGGCGAGCGGGCGCAGATACGCAGTATTTT. Amino acid sequence: CAWRRAGADTQYF. Together with reference TRBV30 and TRBJ2-3, the CDR3 gives the full variable domain: SQTIHQWPATLVQPVGSPLSLECTVEGTSNPNLYWYRQAAGRGLQLLFYSVGIGQISSEVPQNLSASRPQDRQFILSSKKLLLSDSGFYLCAWRRAGADTQYFGPGTRLTVL.

This clonotype was counted a single time. A much larger clone lies a single base off, so this may be a read error. This chain joins TRBV20-1 and TRBJ2-1, with D possibly matching TRBD1 (5 bases). This CDR3 is 13 amino acids long. The germline V gene encodes CDR1 DFQATT and CDR2 SNEGSKA (reference sequence). In nucleotides, the CDR3 is TGCAGTGCTAGAAGGGGTCTCGGCAATGGGCAGTTCTTC. As protein: CSARRGLGNGQFF.

This clonotype was observed at least ten times. This chain uses TRBV3-1 with TRBJ2-7; no firm D call. Trimming took 0 bases from V and 3 from J, leaving 9 bases between them. The CDR3 covers 14 residues. Germline V gives CDR1 LGHDT, CDR2 YNNKEL (reference sequence). CDR3 amino acids: CASSQDSGHYEQYF. Written as DNA, the CDR3 is TGTGCCAGCAGCCAAGACTCAGGCCACTACGAGCAGTACTTC.